One sample yielded the 27 T cell receptor beta chains listed below, sequenced in a study of blood T cells in healthy people across ages. A second 7 to 11 cycle PCR used barcoded and J-beta primers. TCRdb analysed the 5' RACE reads with MiXCR anew, one entry per CDR3 protein. The sample records 1,800,000 or so distinct CDR3 sequences, approximately 39% being singletons. The sample consisted of blood. These receptors were obtained from a human donor in good health.

The V and J genes are TRBV6-5 and TRBJ2-5; no clear D. This CDR3 spans 16 amino acids. Germline values: CDR1 MNHEY, CDR2 SVGAGI. The ends were cut back, 0 bases at V and 5 bases at J, with 16 bases in the middle. The CDR3 nucleotides read TGTGCCAGCAGTTACTCGATGGTTTCGGAATTCGAGACCCAGTACTTC. Translated, it gives CASSYSMVSEFETQYF.

As to this clonotype: With a much larger clone just one base away, this may be a read error. This chain connects TRBV4-1 to TRBJ1-4; no clear D. This CDR3 spans 18 amino acids. Per the germline V gene, CDR1 is MGHRA and CDR2 is YSYEKL. CDR3 nucleotides: TGCGCCAGCAGCCAAGAATGGCAGGACGTTGCAACTAATAAAAAACTGTTTTTT. This encodes CASSQEWQDVATNKKLFF.

This clonotype was counted between two and nine times. This chain joins TRBV7-2 and TRBJ2-7, with D perhaps TRBD2 (6 bases). Germline V gene lookup returns CDR1 SGHTA and CDR2 FQGNSA. V dropped 3 bases and J dropped 0 bases, with 12 bases sitting between them. This CDR3 is 15 amino acids long. CDR3: CASSFGGASSYEQYF. CDR3 DNA sequence: TGTGCCAGCAGCTTCGGCGGGGCCAGCTCCTACGAGCAGTACTTC.

The CDR3 here is CASSLRSGGPLGNEQFF. CDR3 DNA: TGTGCCAGCAGCCTGCGGAGCGGGGGACCCTTGGGTAATGAGCAGTTCTTC. V gene TRBV7-2 combines with J gene TRBJ2-1, with 8 bases fitting TRBD2. This CDR3 has 17 amino acids. The ends lost 5 bases at V and 7 bases at J; junction bases unmatched: 16. Germline values: CDR1 SGHTA, CDR2 FQGNSA.

The V and J genes are TRBV7-3 and TRBJ1-6, with a possible D match to TRBD1 (6 bases). CDR1 and CDR2 (germline): SGHTA, FQGTGA. V shed 5 bases and J shed 6 bases, with 14 bases lying between them. This CDR3 is built from 15 residues. CDR3 sequence: CASSDSSRGNSPLHF. The CDR3 nucleotides are TGTGCCAGCAGCGATTCATCCAGGGGTAATTCACCCCTCCACTTT.

The chain recombines TRBV3-1 with TRBJ2-4; possibly TRBD2 for D (5 bases). The DNA end lines up better with TRBJ2-7; the J call may be wrong. This CDR3 region has 15 residues. The germline V gene has CDR1 LGHDT and CDR2 YNNKEL (reference sequence). The CDR3 here is CASSQGPFGGYEQYF. The CDR3 DNA is TGTGCCAGCAGCCAAGGTCCCTTCGGAGGATACGAGCAGTACTTC.

The V call is TRBV13, the J call TRBJ2-5, with 7 bases matching TRBD2. J lost 4 bases, V lost 0 bases, and 8 bases had no gene match. The CDR3 totals 16 residues. The germline CDR1 and CDR2 sequences are PRHDT and FYEKMQ (reference sequence). CDR3 loop: CASSLGSAGGGETQYF. The CDR3 DNA sequence: TGTGCCAGCAGCTTAGGTTCCGCCGGCGGGGGAGAGACCCAGTACTTC.

This clonotype was found a few times. The rearrangement uses TRBV5-1 and TRBJ2-7; D is undetermined. The CDR3 spans 13 residues. The germline V and J ends were trimmed by 4 bases and 2 bases, with 10 bases remaining between them. Germline V gene lookup returns CDR1 SGHRS and CDR2 YFSETQ. This CDR3 reads CASSPASTYEQYF. The CDR3 DNA reads TGCGCCAGCAGCCCAGCAAGTACCTACGAGCAGTACTTC.

The chain is built from TRBV7-2 and TRBJ1-5, with 8 bases lining up with TRBD1. J gave up 6 bases and V 5 bases, and 15 bases lay outside the gene matches. This CDR3 is built from 17 residues. Germline V lookup: CDR1 SGHTA, CDR2 FQGNSA. The CDR3 here is CASSPYGDQGATQPQHF. The CDR3 region has the DNA TGTGCCAGCAGCCCATATGGAGATCAGGGGGCAACTCAGCCCCAGCATTTT.

A note on this clonotype: Being one base from a much bigger clone, this may be a read error. The chain employs TRBV6-2 or TRBV6-3 and TRBJ2-1, with D unclear. The germline gives CDR1 MNHEY, CDR2 SVGEGT. This CDR3 is built from 12 residues. Trimming removed 0 bases at V and 10 bases at J, with 7 bases between. The CDR3, as DNA: TGTGCCAGCAGTTACTCGGAATACGAGCAGTTCTTC. Its protein product is CASSYSEYEQFF.

The sample holds many counts of this clonotype. This chain connects TRBV29-1 to TRBJ2-7; D may be TRBD2 (7 bases). The germline V gene encodes CDR1 SQVTM and CDR2 ANQGSEA. This CDR3 contains 13 residues. V lost 3 bases to trimming and J lost 3 bases, with 12 bases between them. The CDR3 reads CSVEGGAVYEQYF. The CDR3 coding sequence is TGCAGCGTTGAGGGGGGGGCAGTCTACGAGCAGTACTTC.

The V gene is TRBV4-1, the J gene TRBJ1-1; D unresolved. CDR1 and CDR2 from the germline V gene are MGHRA and YSYEKL. The CDR3 contains 13 residues. V was clipped by 6 bases and J by 5 bases, with 13 bases between them. The CDR3 sequence: CASRDRVRTEAFF. Written as DNA, the CDR3 is TGCGCCAGCAGGGACCGGGTAAGAACTGAAGCTTTCTTT.

This sequence joins TRBV20-1 and TRBJ2-6, with D unclear. There are 11 residues in the CDR3. In germline, CDR1 is DFQATT, CDR2 SNEGSKA (reference sequence). CDR3 coding DNA: TGCGGTGTGGGGGGGGCCAACGTCCTGACTTTC. It encodes CGVGGANVLTF.

This clonotype was detected only a few times. The V call is TRBV20-1, the J call TRBJ2-5, with TRBD1 matching 9 bases. TRBJ2-7 matches the DNA end more closely, so the J call is doubtful. The CDR3 spans 13 residues. Looked up from germline, CDR1 is DFQATT and CDR2 is SNEGSKA (reference sequence). The CDR3 here is CSAGDRANHEQYF. As DNA, the CDR3 is TGCAGTGCTGGGGACAGGGCAAACCACGAGCAGTACTTC.

Notes on this clonotype: A junction end diverges from the germline sequence, so it may reflect a read error. The chain couples TRBV12-3 or TRBV12-4 to TRBJ1-2; D possibly corresponds to TRBD1 (5 bases). There are 15 residues in the CDR3. CDR3 bases: TGTGCCAGCAGCTTAACAACCGACAGCCGCTATAGCTACACCTTC. Translation: CASSLTTDSRYSYTF.

This clonotype turned up a few times. V usage is TRBV4-1 and J usage is TRBJ2-5, with 13 bases aligning to TRBD2. Germline V gives CDR1 MGHRA, CDR2 YSYEKL. This CDR3 region has 15 residues. Trimming cost V 5 bases and J 4 bases; bases outside gene matches: 4. CDR3 coding DNA: TGCGCCAGCAGCACGACTAGCGGGGGGAGAGAGACCCAGTACTTC. Amino acid sequence: CASSTTSGGRETQYF.

The chain recombines TRBV7-2 with TRBJ2-6, with unresolved D. CDR1 and CDR2 from the germline V gene are SGHTA and FQGNSA. This CDR3 contains 18 residues. Trimming removed 1 base from V and 1 base from J, with 14 bases in between. In DNA, the CDR3 is TGTGCCAGCAGCTTAGATATCGTCATAGGGTCTGGGGCCAACGTCCTGACTTTC. Its translation is CASSLDIVIGSGANVLTF.

This clonotype turned up a few times. The chain links TRBV29-1 to TRBJ2-3; 9 bases fit TRBD2. Trimming removed 6 bases from V and 6 bases from J; junction bases left unmatched: 13. The germline V gene encodes CDR1 SQVTM and CDR2 ANQGSEA. The CDR3 spans 15 residues. The CDR3 DNA is TGCAGCGTCCATCCGGGCCTAGCGGGGATGGATACGCAGTATTTT. Residues: CSVHPGLAGMDTQYF.

V is TRBV6-5 and J is TRBJ2-5; D possibly corresponds to TRBD1 (6 bases). The CDR3 spans 16 residues. The V end was cut by 6 bases, the J end by 11 bases, with 28 bases between. CDR1 and CDR2 from the germline V gene are MNHEY and SVGAGI. The CDR3: CASRSYTGSTYNEQYF. The CDR3 nucleotides are TGTGCCAGCAGATCCTATACAGGGTCGACCTACAATGAGCAGTACTTC.

The chain recombines TRBV7-9 with TRBJ2-1, with D possibly TRBD1 on 6 matching bases. V lost 5 bases, J lost 6 bases, and 20 bases lay in between. The CDR3 is 16 amino acids. The germline V gene has CDR1 SEHNR and CDR2 FQNEAQ (reference sequence). CDR3 sequence: CASSDPETGFSNEQFF. In DNA form, the CDR3 reads TGTGCCAGCAGCGACCCTGAGACAGGCTTTTCCAATGAGCAGTTCTTC.

This chain uses TRBV12-3 or TRBV12-4 with TRBJ2-6; a possible D gene is TRBD2 (6 bases). This CDR3 comprises 17 residues. V lost 6 bases and J 0 bases, leaving 15 bases between the germline ends. CDR3 in DNA: TGTGCCAGCAGCCCAGCGGGTCCATACTCTGGGGCCAACGTCCTGACTTTC. It yields the protein CASSPAGPYSGANVLTF.

J is TRBJ2-1 and V is TRBV12-3 or TRBV12-4; D is unresolved. The CDR3 contains 13 residues. V was pared by 7 bases and J by 5 bases, with 12 bases between. The CDR3 spells CASTQVADNEQFF. The CDR3 DNA sequence: TGTGCCAGCACCCAGGTGGCTGACAATGAGCAGTTCTTC.

This clonotype was seen only a few times. The rearrangement joins TRBV7-2 to TRBJ2-1, with 7 bases matching TRBD1. V lost 7 bases and J lost 4; bases outside the gene matches: 10. There are 15 residues in the CDR3. The V gene's germline CDR1 is SGHTA and CDR2 FQGNSA. The CDR3 sequence is CASKLPGQFYNEQFF. The CDR3 DNA reads TGTGCCAGCAAACTCCCGGGACAGTTTTACAATGAGCAGTTCTTC.

V usage is TRBV5-1 and J usage is TRBJ1-4; D possibly corresponds to TRBD1 (5 bases). V lost 2 bases and J lost 3, with 11 bases in between. CDR3 length: 15 residues. CDR1 SGHRS and CDR2 YFSETQ come from the germline V gene. The DNA for the CDR3 is TGCGCCAGCAGCTTAGGGGTTGCAGCTAATGAAAAACTGTTTTTT. Translating it yields CASSLGVAANEKLFF.

V gene TRBV10-3 combines with J gene TRBJ1-1, with 7 bases aligning to TRBD1. The J segment lost 0 bases and the V segment lost 8 bases, leaving 3 bases of the junction unmatched. The CDR3 has 13 residues. The germline gives CDR1 ENHRY, CDR2 SYGVKD. DNA for the CDR3: TGTGCCATCGGCACAGGGGTGAACACTGAAGCTTTCTTT. Translated: CAIGTGVNTEAFF.

This chain joins TRBV10-3 and TRBJ2-3, with D perhaps matching TRBD2 (6 bases). Germline assignment: CDR1 ENHRY and CDR2 SYGVKD. V was shortened by 4 bases and J by 0 bases, with 14 bases between the two germline ends. The CDR3 sequence is 16 residues long. Here the CDR3 DNA reads TGTGCCATCAGTGCTAGTAGCGGTCCGAGCACAGATACGCAGTATTTT. This encodes CAISASSGPSTDTQYF.

This clonotype appeared a few times. The chain recombines TRBV11-1 with TRBJ2-4; 7 nucleotides match TRBD1. TRBJ2-7 explains the end of the DNA better; the J call may be wrong. The CDR3 consists of 14 residues. Germline CDR1 and CDR2: SGHAT and FQDESV (reference sequence). The CDR3 sequence is CASSLANRGNEQYF. In nucleotides, the CDR3 is TGTGCCAGCAGCTTAGCGAACAGGGGAAACGAGCAGTACTTC.